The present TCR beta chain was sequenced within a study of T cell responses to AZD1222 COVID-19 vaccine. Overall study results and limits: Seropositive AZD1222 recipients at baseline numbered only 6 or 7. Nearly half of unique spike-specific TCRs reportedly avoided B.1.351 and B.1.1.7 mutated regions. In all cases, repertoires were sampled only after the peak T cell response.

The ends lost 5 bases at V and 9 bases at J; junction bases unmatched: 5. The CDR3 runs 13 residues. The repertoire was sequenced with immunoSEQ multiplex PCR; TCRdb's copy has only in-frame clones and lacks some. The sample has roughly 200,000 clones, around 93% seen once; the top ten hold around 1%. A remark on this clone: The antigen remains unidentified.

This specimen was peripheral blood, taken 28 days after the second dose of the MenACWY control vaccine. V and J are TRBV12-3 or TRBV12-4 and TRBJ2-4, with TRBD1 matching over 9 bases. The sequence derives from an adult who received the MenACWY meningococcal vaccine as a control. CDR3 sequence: CASSRDRDSIQYF. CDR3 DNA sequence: TGTGCCAGCAGTCGGGACAGGGATAGCATTCAGTACTTC.